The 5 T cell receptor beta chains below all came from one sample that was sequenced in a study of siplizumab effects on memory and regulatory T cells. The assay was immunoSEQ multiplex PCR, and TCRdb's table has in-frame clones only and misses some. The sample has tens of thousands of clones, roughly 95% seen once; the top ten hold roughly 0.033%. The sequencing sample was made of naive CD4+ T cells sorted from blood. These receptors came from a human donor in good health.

The CDR3 spells CASSIAPGQGVPYGYTF. CDR3 coding DNA: TGTGCCAGTAGTATAGCGCCGGGACAGGGGGTTCCCTATGGCTACACCTTC. The gene calls are TRBV19 and TRBJ1-2; the match to TRBD1 covers 11 bases. Trimming took 1 base from V and 4 from J; bases not matched to a gene: 8. There are 17 residues in the CDR3. Germline CDR1 is LNHDA and CDR2 is SQIVND (reference sequence).

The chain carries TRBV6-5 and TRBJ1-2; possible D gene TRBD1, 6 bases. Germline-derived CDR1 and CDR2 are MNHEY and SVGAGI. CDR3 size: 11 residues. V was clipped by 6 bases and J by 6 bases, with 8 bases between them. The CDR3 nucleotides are TGTGCCAGCAGCAACAGGGATGGCTACACCTTC. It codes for CASSNRDGYTF.

The chain's CDR3 is CASSLAGSTGELFF. DNA of the CDR3: TGCGCCAGCAGCTTGGCGGGGAGTACCGGGGAGCTGTTTTTT. This sequence joins TRBV5-1 and TRBJ2-2; perhaps TRBD2 as D (5 bases). The V gene lost 0 bases and the J gene lost 5 bases, with 8 bases spanning the gap. Looked up from germline, CDR1 is SGHRS and CDR2 is YFSETQ. The CDR3 sequence is 14 residues long.

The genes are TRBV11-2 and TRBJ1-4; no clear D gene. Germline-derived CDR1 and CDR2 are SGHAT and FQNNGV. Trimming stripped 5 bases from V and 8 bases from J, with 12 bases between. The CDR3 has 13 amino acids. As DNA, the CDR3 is TGTGCCAGCAGCCCTGGGGTTGGAGAAAAACTGTTTTTT. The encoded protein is CASSPGVGEKLFF.

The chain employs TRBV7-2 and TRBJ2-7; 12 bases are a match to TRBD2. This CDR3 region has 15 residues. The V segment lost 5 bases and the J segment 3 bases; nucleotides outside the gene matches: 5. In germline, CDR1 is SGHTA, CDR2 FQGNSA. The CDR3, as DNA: TGTGCCAGCAGCACCGCTAGCGGGGGGGGCTACGAGCAGTACTTC. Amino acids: CASSTASGGGYEQYF.